The next 10 T cell receptor beta chains were all read from a single sample in a study of blood T cell repertoires in COVID-19. Sequenced by immunoSEQ multiplex PCR; TCRdb stores in-frame clones only, minus some. The sample lists roughly 200,000 clones, 65% to 80% occurring once. The sequenced sample was peripheral blood. The receptors derive from a man aged 45-65 years who had recovered from COVID-19.

The chain employs TRBV24-1 and TRBJ2-3, with 13 bases identical to TRBD2. Germline V gene data show CDR1 as KGHDR and CDR2 as SFDVKD. This CDR3 is built from 16 residues. Trimming cost V 3 bases and J 3 bases; bases outside gene matches: 2. The CDR3 protein is CATSDPTSGRTDTQYF. CDR3 sequence (DNA): TGTGCCACCAGTGATCCGACTAGCGGGAGGACAGATACGCAGTATTTT.

The chain carries TRBV27 and TRBJ2-3; 7 bases are shared with TRBD2. J gave up 0 bases and V 3 bases, and 3 bases lay outside the gene matches. Germline CDR1 is MNHEY and CDR2 is SMNVEV (reference sequence). There are 15 residues in the CDR3. The CDR3 DNA sequence: TGTGCCAGCAGTTTTTTACTAGCGAGCACAGATACGCAGTATTTT. It yields the protein CASSFLLASTDTQYF.

This chain connects TRBV19 to TRBJ1-1, with 7 bases identical to TRBD1. V shed 5 bases and J 5 bases; nucleotides not matched to a gene: 5. CDR3 length: 13 residues. Germline-derived CDR1 and CDR2 are LNHDA and SQIVND (reference sequence). As DNA, the CDR3 is TGTGCCAGTAGTCCGCAGGGGGATACTGAAGCTTTCTTT. Translation gives CASSPQGDTEAFF.

This clone has a single count. The chain carries TRBV5-4 and TRBJ1-3, with D possibly matching TRBD1 (5 bases). The CDR3 loop spans 15 amino acids. V lost 4 bases and J lost 0, with 11 bases in between. Looked up from germline, CDR1 is SGHNT and CDR2 is YYREEE (reference sequence). CDR3 sequence (DNA): TGTGCCAGCAGCACACAGGCTTACTCTGGAAACACCATATATTTT. It is translated as CASSTQAYSGNTIYF.

The chain employs TRBV13 and TRBJ1-3; D is ambiguous. This CDR3 spans 12 amino acids. Trimming pared 3 bases from V and 4 bases from J, leaving 4 bases between. The germline CDR1 and CDR2 sequences are PRHDT and FYEKMQ (reference sequence). This CDR3 reads CASSFQGNTIYF. The CDR3 DNA follows: TGTGCCAGCAGCTTTCAGGGAAACACCATATATTTT.

This chain links TRBV5-1 with TRBJ2-5; TRBD2 agrees at 10 bases. Germline lookup yields CDR1 SGHRS and CDR2 YFSETQ. After removal of 6 bases from V and 2 bases from J, the junction contained 13 bases not matched to a gene. The CDR3 runs to 17 residues. The DNA for the CDR3 is TGCGCCAGCACCCTCCGGACTAGCGGAGTGGGTCAAGAGACCCAGTACTTC. Translated: CASTLRTSGVGQETQYF. Drawing the rest from reference TRBV5-1 and TRBJ2-5, the complete variable domain is KAGVTQTPRYLIKTRGQQVTLSCSPISGHRSVSWYQQTPGQGLQFLFEYFSETQRNKGNFPGRFSGRQFSNSRSEMNVSTLELGDSALYLCASTLRTSGVGQETQYFGPGTRLLVL.

This clone was detected a few times. The gene calls are TRBV24-1 and TRBJ2-5; TRBD1 is a possible D gene (6 bases). The CDR3 loop spans 14 amino acids. Germline V lookup: CDR1 KGHDR, CDR2 SFDVKD. V lost 1 base and J 3 bases, leaving 8 bases between the germline ends. The CDR3 is CATSDFAGEETQYF. CDR3 sequence (DNA): TGTGCCACCAGTGATTTCGCAGGGGAAGAGACCCAGTACTTC.

The chain uses TRBV28 and TRBJ2-7, with 11 bases that match TRBD1. The trim removed 7 bases at V and 10 bases at J, leaving 6 bases unmatched. Looked up from germline, CDR1 is MDHEN and CDR2 is SYDVKM. The CDR3 is 12 residues long. In nucleotides, the CDR3 is TGTGCCAGCAATTGGGGACAGGGGGAACAGTACTTC. Its translation: CASNWGQGEQYF.

This chain connects TRBV10-1 to TRBJ1-2; 8 bases are shared with TRBD1. Trimming at V came to 6 bases and at J to 9 bases, leaving 9 bases not matched to a gene. Germline V gene lookup returns CDR1 WNHNN and CDR2 SYGVQD (reference sequence). The CDR3 has 13 amino acids. CDR3 amino acids: CASRVPPGGSYTF. The CDR3 bases are TGCGCCAGCAGAGTCCCACCAGGGGGCAGCTACACCTTC.

Concerning this clone itself: In the same sample, other DNA sequences code for this CDR3. The V and J genes are TRBV9 and TRBJ1-4, with TRBD1 matching over 8 bases. The V gene's germline CDR1 is SGDLS and CDR2 YYNGEE. This CDR3 has 15 residues. Trimming removed 0 bases from V and 8 bases from J; junction bases left unmatched: 6. This chain's CDR3 is CASSVGGQGGEKLFF. The CDR3 DNA reads as TGTGCCAGCAGCGTAGGCGGACAGGGTGGAGAAAAACTGTTTTTT.